This T cell receptor beta chain was sequenced for a study of blood T cell repertoires in COVID-19. Overall study context: Sites in the United States, Italy and Spain provided acute and convalescent COVID-19 samples. PBMCs, B-cell-depleted T cells, or T cells provided the cDNA or gDNA that made up the material.

In the authors' methods: How many nucleated cells were present was estimated from reference gene primer amplification. Assay used: immunoSEQ multiplex PCR; TCRdb lists only in-frame clones, some missing. Clone size and V and J calls were adopted from that table, with D and trimming inferred from the DNA. Here the sample spans about 300,000 clones, around 90% being singletons. The length of the CDR3 is 12 residues. The germline gives CDR1 SGHTA, CDR2 FQGNSA. The V end was cut by 4 bases, the J end by 9 bases, with 10 bases between. This TCR was recovered from a man between 18 and 35 years old with active or convalescent COVID-19. Sequencing was carried out using peripheral blood. This chain connects TRBV7-2 to TRBJ1-5; D is uncertain. The CDR3 DNA follows: TGTGCCAGCAGCTCCCTCATGGCGCCCCAGCATTTT. Amino acids: CASSSLMAPQHF.